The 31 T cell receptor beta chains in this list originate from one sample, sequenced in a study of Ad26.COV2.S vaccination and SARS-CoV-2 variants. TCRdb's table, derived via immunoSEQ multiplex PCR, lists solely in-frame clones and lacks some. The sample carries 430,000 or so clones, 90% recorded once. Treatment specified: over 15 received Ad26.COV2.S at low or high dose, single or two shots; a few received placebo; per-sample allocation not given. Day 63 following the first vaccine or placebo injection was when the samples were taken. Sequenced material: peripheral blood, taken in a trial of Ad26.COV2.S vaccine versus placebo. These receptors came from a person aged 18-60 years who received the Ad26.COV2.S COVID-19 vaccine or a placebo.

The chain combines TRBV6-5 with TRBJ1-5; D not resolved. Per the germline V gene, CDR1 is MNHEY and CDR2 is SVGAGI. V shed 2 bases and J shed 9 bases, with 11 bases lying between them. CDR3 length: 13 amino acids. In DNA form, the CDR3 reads TGTGCCAGCAGTTACGACCCCAAAACGCCCCAGCATTTT. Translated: CASSYDPKTPQHF.

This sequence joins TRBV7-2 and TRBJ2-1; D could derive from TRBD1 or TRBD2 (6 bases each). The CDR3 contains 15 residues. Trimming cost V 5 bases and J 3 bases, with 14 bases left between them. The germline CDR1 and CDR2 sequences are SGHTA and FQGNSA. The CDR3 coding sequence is TGTGCCAGCAGCCCCGGGGGCGGATACTACAATGAGCAGTTCTTC. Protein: CASSPGGGYYNEQFF.

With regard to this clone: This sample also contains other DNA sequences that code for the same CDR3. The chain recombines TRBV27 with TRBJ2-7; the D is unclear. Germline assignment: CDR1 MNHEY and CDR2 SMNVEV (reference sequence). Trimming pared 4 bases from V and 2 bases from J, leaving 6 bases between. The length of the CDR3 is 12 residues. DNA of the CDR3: TGTGCCAGCAGTTCTCCAGCCTACGAGCAGTACTTC. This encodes CASSSPAYEQYF.

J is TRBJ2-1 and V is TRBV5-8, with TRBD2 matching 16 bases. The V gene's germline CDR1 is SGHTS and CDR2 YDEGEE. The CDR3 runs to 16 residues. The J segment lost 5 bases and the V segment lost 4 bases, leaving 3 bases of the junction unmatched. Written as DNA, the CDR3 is TGTGCCAGCAGCAAAGGGACTAGCGGGAGGGACAATGAGCAGTTCTTC. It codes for CASSKGTSGRDNEQFF. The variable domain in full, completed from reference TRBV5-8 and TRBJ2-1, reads EAGVTQSPTHLIKTRGQQATLRCSPISGHTSVYWYQQALGLGLQFLLWYDEGEERNRGNFPPRFSGRQFPNYSSELNVNALELEDSALYLCASSKGTSGRDNEQFFGPGTRLTVL.

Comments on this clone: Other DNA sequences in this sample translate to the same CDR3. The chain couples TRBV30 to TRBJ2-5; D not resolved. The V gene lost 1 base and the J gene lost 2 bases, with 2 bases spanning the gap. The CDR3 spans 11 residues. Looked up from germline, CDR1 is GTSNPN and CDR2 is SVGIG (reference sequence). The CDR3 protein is CAWSAQETQYF. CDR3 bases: TGTGCCTGGAGTGCTCAAGAGACCCAGTACTTC.

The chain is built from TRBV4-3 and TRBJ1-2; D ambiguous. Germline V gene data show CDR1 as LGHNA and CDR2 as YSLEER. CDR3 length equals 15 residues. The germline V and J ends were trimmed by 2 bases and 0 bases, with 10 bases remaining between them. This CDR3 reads CASSQQTASNYGYTF. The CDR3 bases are TGCGCCAGCAGCCAACAGACGGCATCTAACTATGGCTACACCTTC.

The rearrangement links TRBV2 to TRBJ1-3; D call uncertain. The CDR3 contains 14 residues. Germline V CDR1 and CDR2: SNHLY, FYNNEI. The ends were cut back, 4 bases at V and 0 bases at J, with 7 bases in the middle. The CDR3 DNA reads TGTGCCAGCAGTGGGGGTGTCTCTGGAAACACCATATATTTT. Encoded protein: CASSGGVSGNTIYF.

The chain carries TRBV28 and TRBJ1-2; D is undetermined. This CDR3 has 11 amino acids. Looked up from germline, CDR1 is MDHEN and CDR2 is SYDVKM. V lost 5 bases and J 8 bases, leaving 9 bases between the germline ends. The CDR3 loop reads CASSRIIGYTF. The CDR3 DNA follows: TGTGCCAGCAGTAGGATTATCGGCTACACCTTC.

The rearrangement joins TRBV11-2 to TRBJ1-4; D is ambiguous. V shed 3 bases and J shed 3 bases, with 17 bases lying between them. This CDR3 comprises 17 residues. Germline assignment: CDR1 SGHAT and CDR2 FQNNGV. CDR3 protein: CASSFTRVGLSNEKLFF. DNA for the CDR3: TGTGCCAGCAGCTTTACAAGGGTTGGCCTATCTAATGAAAAACTGTTTTTT.

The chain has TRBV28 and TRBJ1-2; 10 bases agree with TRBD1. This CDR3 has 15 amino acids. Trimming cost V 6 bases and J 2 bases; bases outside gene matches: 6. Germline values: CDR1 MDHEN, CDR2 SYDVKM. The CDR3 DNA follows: TGTGCCAGCAGGTTTCCGGGACAGGGGAACTATGGCTACACCTTC. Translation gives CASRFPGQGNYGYTF.

The CDR3 coding sequence is TGCGCCAGCAGCCAAGATATGGGGGGGGCTCGCACCGGGGAGCTGTTTTTT. Encoded protein: CASSQDMGGARTGELFF. This chain uses TRBV4-3 with TRBJ2-2; TRBD2 is a possible D gene (7 bases). Trimming took 0 bases from V and 4 from J, leaving 15 bases between them. Germline V lookup: CDR1 LGHNA, CDR2 YSLEER. The CDR3 loop spans 17 amino acids.

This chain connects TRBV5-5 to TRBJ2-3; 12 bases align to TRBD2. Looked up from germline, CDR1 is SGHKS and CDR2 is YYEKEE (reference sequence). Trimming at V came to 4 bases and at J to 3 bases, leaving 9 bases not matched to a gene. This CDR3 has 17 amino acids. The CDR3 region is CASSVRLAGGLTDTQYF. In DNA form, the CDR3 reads TGTGCCAGCAGCGTGCGGCTAGCGGGAGGGCTGACAGATACGCAGTATTTT.

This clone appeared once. The CDR3 reads CASSIDWGLWANVLTF. CDR3 coding DNA: TGTGCCAGTAGTATAGATTGGGGGCTCTGGGCCAACGTCCTGACTTTC. The gene calls are TRBV19 and TRBJ2-6; maybe TRBD1 (6 bases). Germline values: CDR1 LNHDA, CDR2 SQIVND (reference sequence). The CDR3 has 16 amino acids. Trimming took off 0 bases at V and 5 bases at J, with 11 bases between the two ends.

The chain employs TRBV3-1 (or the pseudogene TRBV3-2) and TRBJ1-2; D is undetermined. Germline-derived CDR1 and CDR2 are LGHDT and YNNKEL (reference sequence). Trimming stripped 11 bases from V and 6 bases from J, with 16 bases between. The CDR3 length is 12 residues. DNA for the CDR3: TGTGCCTCGGGGAGGCATCGAGATGGCTACACCTTC. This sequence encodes CASGRHRDGYTF.

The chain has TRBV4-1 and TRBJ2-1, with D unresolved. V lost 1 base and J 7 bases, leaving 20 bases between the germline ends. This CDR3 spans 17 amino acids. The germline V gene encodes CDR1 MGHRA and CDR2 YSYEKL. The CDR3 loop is CASSQVSPTLSRNEQFF. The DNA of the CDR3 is TGCGCCAGCAGCCAAGTTAGCCCGACACTTTCTCGTAATGAGCAGTTCTTC.

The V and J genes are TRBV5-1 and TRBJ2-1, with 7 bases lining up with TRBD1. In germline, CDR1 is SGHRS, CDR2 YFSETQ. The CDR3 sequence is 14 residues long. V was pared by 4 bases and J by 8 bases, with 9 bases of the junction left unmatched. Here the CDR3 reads CASSQDRAGDEQFF. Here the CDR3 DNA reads TGCGCCAGCAGCCAAGACAGGGCAGGCGATGAGCAGTTCTTC.

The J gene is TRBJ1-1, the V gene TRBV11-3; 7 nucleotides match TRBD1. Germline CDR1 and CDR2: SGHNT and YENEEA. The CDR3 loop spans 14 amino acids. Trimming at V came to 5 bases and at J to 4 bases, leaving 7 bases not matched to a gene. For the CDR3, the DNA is TGTGCCAGCAGCGAGCAGTCAGGGGGCACTGAAGCTTTCTTT. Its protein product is CASSEQSGGTEAFF.

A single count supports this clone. Written as DNA, the CDR3 is TGTGCCAGCAGCCAGCTGGGGACCGAGCAGTACTTC. It specifies CASSQLGTEQYF. The chain uses TRBV3-1 (or the pseudogene TRBV3-2) and TRBJ2-7; D might be TRBD1 or TRBD2, each matching 5 bases. Germline V CDR1 and CDR2: LGHDT, YNNKEL (reference sequence). Trimming took off 3 bases at V and 6 bases at J, with 9 bases between the two ends. The CDR3 consists of 12 residues.

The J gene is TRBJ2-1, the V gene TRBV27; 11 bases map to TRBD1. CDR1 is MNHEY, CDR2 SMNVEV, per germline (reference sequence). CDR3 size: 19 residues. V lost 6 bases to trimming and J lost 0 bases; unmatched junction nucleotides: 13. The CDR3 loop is CASSPPGQGVYSSYNEQFF. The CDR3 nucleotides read TGTGCCAGCAGCCCCCCGGGACAGGGGGTGTACAGCTCCTACAATGAGCAGTTCTTC.

CDR3 in amino acids: CASSLGGGTPYEQYF. DNA for the CDR3: TGTGCCAGCAGCTTAGGAGGGGGGACTCCCTACGAGCAGTACTTC. This chain joins TRBV7-9 and TRBJ2-7; D tentatively reads TRBD1 or TRBD2 (6 bases each). V lost 1 base and J 2 bases, leaving 12 bases between the germline ends. The length of the CDR3 is 15 residues. CDR1 SEHNR and CDR2 FQNEAQ come from the germline V gene (reference sequence).

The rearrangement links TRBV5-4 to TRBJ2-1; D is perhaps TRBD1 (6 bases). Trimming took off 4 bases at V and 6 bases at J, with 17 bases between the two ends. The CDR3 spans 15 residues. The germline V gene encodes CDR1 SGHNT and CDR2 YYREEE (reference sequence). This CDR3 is CASSPQSRGGNEQFF. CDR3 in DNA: TGTGCCAGCAGCCCACAAAGCAGGGGTGGCAATGAGCAGTTCTTC. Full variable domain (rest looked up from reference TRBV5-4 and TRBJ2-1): ETGVTQSPTHLIKTRGQQVTLRCSSQSGHNTVSWYQQALGQGPQFIFQYYREEENGRGNFPPRFSGLQFPNYSSELNVNALELDDSALYLCASSPQSRGGNEQFFGPGTRLTVL.

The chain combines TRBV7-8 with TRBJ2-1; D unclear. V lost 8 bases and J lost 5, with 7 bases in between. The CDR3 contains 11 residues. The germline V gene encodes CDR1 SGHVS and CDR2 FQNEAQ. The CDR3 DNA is TGTGCCAGCGCGGCCCACAATGAGCAGTTCTTC. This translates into CASAAHNEQFF.

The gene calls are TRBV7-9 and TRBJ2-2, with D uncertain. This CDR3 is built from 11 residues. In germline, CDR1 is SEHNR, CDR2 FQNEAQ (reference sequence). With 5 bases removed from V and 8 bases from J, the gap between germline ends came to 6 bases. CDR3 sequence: CASSPWGELFF. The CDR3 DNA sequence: TGTGCCAGCAGCCCATGGGGGGAGCTGTTTTTT. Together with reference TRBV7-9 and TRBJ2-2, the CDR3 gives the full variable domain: DTGVSQNPRHKITKRGQNVTFRCDPISEHNRLYWYRQTLGQGPEFLTYFQNEAQLEKSRLLSDRFSAERPKGSFSTLEIQRTEQGDSAMYLCASSPWGELFFGEGSRLTVL.

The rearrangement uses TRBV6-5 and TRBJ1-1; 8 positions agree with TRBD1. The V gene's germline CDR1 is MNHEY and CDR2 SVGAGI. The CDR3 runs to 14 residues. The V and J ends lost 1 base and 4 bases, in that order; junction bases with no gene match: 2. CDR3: CASSYFDRGTEAFF. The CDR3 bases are TGTGCCAGCAGTTACTTCGACAGGGGCACTGAAGCTTTCTTT.

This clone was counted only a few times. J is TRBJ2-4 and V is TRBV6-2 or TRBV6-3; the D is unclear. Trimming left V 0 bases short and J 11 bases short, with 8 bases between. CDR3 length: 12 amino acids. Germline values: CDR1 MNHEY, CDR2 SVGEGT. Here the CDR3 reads CASSYSMSLQYF. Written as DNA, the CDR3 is TGTGCCAGCAGTTACTCGATGAGCCTTCAGTACTTC.

The CDR3 loop reads CSVEGAEGVGETQYF. DNA for the CDR3: TGCAGCGTTGAAGGGGCCGAAGGAGTAGGAGAGACCCAGTACTTC. The V and J genes are TRBV29-1 and TRBJ2-5; D gene uncertain. Looked up from germline, CDR1 is SQVTM and CDR2 is ANQGSEA. V was trimmed by 1 base and J by 4 bases, leaving 16 bases between them. The CDR3 extends over 15 amino acids.

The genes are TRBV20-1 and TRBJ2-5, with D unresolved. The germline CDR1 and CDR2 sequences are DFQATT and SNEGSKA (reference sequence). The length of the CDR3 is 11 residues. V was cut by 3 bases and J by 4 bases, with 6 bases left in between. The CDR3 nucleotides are TGCAGTGCTAGCGTTCGAGAGACCCAGTACTTC. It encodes CSASVRETQYF.

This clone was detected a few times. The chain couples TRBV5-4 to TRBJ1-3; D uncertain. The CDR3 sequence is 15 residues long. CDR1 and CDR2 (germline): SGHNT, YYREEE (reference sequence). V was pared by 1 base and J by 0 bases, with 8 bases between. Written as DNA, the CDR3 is TGTGCCAGCAGCTTGATTGGCTCCTCTGGAAACACCATATATTTT. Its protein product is CASSLIGSSGNTIYF.

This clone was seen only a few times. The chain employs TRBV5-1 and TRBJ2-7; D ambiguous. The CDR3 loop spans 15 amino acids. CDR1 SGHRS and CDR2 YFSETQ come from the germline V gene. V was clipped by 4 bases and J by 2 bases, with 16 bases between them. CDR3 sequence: CASSGDNTLPYEQYF. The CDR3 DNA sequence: TGCGCCAGCAGCGGCGATAATACTCTCCCCTACGAGCAGTACTTC.

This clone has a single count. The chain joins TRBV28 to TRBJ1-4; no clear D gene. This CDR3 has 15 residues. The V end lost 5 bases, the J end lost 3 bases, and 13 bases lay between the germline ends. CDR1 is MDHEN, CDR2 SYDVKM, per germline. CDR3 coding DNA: TGTGCCAGCAGTGACGGATTGTGGTCTAATGAAAAACTGTTTTTT. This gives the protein CASSDGLWSNEKLFF.

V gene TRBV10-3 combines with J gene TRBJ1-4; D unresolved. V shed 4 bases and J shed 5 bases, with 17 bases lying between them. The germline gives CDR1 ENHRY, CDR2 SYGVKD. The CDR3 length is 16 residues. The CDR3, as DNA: TGTGCCATCAGTGGAACGTTAGGGCGGACGAATGAAAAACTGTTTTTT. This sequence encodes CAISGTLGRTNEKLFF.